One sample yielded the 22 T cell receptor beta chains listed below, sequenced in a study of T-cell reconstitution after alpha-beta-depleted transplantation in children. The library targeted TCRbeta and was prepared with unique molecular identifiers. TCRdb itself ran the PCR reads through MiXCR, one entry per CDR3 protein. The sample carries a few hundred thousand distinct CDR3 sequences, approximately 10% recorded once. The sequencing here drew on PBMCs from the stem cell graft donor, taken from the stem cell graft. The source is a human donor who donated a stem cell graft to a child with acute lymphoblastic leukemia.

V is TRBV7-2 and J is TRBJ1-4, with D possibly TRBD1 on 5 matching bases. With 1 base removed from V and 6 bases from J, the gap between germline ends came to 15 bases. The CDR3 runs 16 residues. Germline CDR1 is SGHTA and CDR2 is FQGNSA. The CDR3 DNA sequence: TGTGCCAGCAGCTTAGTATGGGGGAGTGGGGATGAAAAACTGTTTTTT. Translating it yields CASSLVWGSGDEKLFF.

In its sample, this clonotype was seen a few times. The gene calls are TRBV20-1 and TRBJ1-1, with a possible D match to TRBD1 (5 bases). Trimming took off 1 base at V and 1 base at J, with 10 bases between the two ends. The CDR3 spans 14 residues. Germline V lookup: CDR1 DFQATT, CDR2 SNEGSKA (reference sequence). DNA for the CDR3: TGCAGTGCTAGAGTCGGGGGAGGGAACACTGAAGCTTTCTTT. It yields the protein CSARVGGGNTEAFF.

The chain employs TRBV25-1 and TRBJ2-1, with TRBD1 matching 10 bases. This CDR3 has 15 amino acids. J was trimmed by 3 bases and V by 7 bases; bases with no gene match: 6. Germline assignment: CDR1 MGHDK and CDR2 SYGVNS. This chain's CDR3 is CASTEGTGDYNEQFF. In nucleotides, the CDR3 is TGTGCCAGCACCGAAGGGACAGGGGACTACAATGAGCAGTTCTTC.

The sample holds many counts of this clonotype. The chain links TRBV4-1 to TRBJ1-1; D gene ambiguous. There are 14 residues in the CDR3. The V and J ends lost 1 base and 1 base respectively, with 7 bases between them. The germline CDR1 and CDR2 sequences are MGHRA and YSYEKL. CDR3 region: CASSQGQTNTEAFF. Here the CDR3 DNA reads TGCGCCAGCAGCCAAGGGCAGACGAACACTGAAGCTTTCTTT.

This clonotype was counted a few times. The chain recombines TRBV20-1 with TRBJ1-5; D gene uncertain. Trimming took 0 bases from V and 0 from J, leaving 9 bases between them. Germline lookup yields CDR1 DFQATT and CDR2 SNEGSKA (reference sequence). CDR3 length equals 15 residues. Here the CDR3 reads CSARDQVYSNQPQHF. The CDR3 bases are TGCAGTGCTAGAGATCAGGTTTATAGCAATCAGCCCCAGCATTTT.

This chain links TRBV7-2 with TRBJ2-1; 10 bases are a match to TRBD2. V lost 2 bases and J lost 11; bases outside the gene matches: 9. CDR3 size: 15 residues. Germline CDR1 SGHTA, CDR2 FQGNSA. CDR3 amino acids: CASSLLLAGAPQQFF. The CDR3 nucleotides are TGTGCCAGCAGCTTATTGCTAGCGGGAGCTCCCCAGCAGTTCTTC.

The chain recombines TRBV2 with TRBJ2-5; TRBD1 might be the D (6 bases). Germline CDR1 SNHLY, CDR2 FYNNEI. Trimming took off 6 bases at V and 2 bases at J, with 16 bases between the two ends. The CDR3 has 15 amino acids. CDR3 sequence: CASSLQGYQQETQYF. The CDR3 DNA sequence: TGTGCCAGCAGCTTACAGGGATATCAGCAAGAGACCCAGTACTTC.

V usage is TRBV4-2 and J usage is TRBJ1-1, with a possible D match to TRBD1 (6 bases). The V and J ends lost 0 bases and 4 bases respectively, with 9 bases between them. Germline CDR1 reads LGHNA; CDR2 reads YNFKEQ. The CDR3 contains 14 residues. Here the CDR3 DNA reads TGTGCCAGCAGCCAAGACAGGGGCGGCACTGAAGCTTTCTTT. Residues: CASSQDRGGTEAFF.

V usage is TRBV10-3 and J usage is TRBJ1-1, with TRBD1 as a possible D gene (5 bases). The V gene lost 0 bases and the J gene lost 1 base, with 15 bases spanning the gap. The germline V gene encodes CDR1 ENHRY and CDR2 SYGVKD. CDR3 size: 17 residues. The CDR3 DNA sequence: TGTGCCATCAGTGAGTCGGTCGGCTCCGGGGGGAACACTGAAGCTTTCTTT. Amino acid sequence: CAISESVGSGGNTEAFF.

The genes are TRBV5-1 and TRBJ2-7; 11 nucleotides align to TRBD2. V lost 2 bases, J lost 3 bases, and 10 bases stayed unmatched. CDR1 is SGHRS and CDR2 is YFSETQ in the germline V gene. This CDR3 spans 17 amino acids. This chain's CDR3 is CASSLYGLAGSIYEQYF. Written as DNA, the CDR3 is TGCGCCAGCAGCTTATATGGACTAGCGGGTTCGATCTACGAGCAGTACTTC.

CDR3 in DNA: TGCGCCAGCAGCCAAGTACATTGGGGGGAGCAGTTCTTC. Amino acids: CASSQVHWGEQFF. The chain recombines TRBV4-3 with TRBJ2-1; the D gene could be TRBD1 or TRBD2 (5 bases each). V was shortened by 1 base and J by 10 bases, with 11 bases between the two germline ends. CDR1 and CDR2 from the germline V gene are LGHNA and YSLEER. The CDR3 extends over 13 amino acids.

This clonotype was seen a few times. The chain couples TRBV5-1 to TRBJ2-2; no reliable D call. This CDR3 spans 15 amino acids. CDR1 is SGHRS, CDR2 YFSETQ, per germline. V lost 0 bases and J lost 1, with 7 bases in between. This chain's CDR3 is CASSLALGNTGELFF. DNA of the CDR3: TGCGCCAGCAGCTTGGCCCTGGGGAACACCGGGGAGCTGTTTTTT.

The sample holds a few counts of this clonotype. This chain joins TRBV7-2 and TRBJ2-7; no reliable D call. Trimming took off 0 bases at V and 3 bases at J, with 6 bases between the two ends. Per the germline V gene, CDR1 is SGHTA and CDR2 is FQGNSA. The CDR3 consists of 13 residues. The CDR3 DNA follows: TGTGCCAGCAGCTTAGCGCTGCTCTACGAGCAGTACTTC. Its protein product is CASSLALLYEQYF.

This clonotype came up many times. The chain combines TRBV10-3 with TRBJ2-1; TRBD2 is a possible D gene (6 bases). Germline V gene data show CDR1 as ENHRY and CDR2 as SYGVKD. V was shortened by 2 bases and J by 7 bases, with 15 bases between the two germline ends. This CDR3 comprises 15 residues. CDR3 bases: TGTGCCATCAGTGAGGGGACGACTAGGAATAATGAGCAGTTCTTC. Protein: CAISEGTTRNNEQFF.

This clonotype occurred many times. The chain's CDR3 is CASSYGTASYEQYF. The CDR3 nucleotides are TGTGCCAGCAGTTACGGGACAGCCTCCTACGAGCAGTACTTC. V is TRBV6-5 and J is TRBJ2-7; 7 bases line up with TRBD1. The V gene end was trimmed by 2 bases and the J gene end by 0 bases; junction bases not matched to a gene: 1. The germline gives CDR1 MNHEY, CDR2 SVGAGI. This CDR3 is 14 amino acids long.

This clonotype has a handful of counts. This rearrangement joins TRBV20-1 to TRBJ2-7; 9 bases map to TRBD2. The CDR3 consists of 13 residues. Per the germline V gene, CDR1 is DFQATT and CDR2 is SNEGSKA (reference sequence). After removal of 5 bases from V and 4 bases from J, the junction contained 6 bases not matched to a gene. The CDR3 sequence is CSALAGDGYEQYF. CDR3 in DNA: TGCAGTGCTTTAGCGGGAGACGGTTACGAGCAGTACTTC.

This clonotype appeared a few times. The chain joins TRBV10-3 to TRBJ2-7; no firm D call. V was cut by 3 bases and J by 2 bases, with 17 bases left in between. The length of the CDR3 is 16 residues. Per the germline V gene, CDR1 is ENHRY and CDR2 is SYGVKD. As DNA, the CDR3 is TGTGCCATCAGTGACCCTACCCGGACGGCCGCCTACGAGCAGTACTTC. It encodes CAISDPTRTAAYEQYF.

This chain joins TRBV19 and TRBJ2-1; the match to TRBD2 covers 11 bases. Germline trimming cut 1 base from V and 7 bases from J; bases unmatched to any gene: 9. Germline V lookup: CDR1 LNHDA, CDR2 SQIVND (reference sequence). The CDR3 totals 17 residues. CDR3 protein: CASSIGPLAGGRNEQFF. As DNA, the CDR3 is TGTGCCAGTAGTATAGGGCCCCTAGCGGGAGGTAGGAATGAGCAGTTCTTC.

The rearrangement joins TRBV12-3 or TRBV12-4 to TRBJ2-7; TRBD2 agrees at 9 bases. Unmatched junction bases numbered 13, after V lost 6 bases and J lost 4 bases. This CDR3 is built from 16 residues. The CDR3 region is CASSPRHSGSLYEQYF. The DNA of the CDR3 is TGTGCCAGCAGCCCACGTCATAGCGGGAGTTTGTACGAGCAGTACTTC.

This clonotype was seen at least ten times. The chain's CDR3 is CSAESGELFF. The CDR3 DNA is TGCAGCGCCGAATCCGGGGAGCTGTTTTTT. The J gene is TRBJ2-2, the V gene TRBV29-1; unclear D gene. The V gene's germline CDR1 is SQVTM and CDR2 ANQGSEA. V lost 7 bases, J lost 6 bases, and 6 bases lay in between. The CDR3 is 10 amino acids.

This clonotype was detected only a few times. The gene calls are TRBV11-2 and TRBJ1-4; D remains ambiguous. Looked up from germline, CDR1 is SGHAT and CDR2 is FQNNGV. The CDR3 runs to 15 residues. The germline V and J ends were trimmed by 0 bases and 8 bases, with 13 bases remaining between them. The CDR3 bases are TGTGCCAGCAGCTTAGAGGGTTGGTATGGCGAAAAACTGTTTTTT. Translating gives CASSLEGWYGEKLFF.

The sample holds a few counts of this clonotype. The CDR3 sequence is CASSLIVGANEQFF. CDR3 nucleotide sequence: TGTGCCAGCAGCTTAATAGTAGGGGCAAATGAGCAGTTCTTC. V usage is TRBV7-3 and J usage is TRBJ2-1, with D possibly TRBD1 on 5 matching bases. The CDR3 has 14 amino acids. V lost 1 base and J lost 7, with 11 bases in between. The germline CDR1 and CDR2 sequences are SGHTA and FQGTGA.